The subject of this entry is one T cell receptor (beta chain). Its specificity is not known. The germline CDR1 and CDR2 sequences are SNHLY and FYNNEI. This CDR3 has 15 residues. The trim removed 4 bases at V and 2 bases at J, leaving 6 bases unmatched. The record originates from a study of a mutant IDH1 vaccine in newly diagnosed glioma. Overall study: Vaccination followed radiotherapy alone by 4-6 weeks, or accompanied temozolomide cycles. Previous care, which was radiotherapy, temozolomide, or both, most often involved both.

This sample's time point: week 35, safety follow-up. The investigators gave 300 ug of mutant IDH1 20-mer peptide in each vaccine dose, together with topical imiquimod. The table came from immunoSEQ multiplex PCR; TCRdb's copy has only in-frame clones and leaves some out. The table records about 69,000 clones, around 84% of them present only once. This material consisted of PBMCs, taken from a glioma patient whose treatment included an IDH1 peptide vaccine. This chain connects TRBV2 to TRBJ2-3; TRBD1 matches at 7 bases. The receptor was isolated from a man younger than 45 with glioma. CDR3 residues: CASSVGQLPTDTQYF. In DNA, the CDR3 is TGTGCCAGCAGTGTGGGACAGCTACCCACAGATACGCAGTATTTT.